The next 21 T cell receptor beta chains were all read from a single sample in a study of a mutant IDH1 vaccine in newly diagnosed glioma. For these TCRs, the target antigens are not known. Noted time point: week 5, during vaccination. The study gave 300 ug of mutant IDH1 20-mer peptide per vaccine dose, with topical imiquimod. Libraries were prepared by immunoSEQ multiplex PCR; TCRdb keeps only in-frame clonotypes and omits some of them. The sample records about 50,000 clones, just under 80% being singletons. This material consisted of PBMCs, taken from a glioma patient whose treatment included an IDH1 peptide vaccine. These TCRs come from a middle-aged man with glioma.

This chain links TRBV14 with TRBJ2-7; D might be TRBD1 or TRBD2, each matching 5 bases. This CDR3 spans 14 amino acids. Trimming shortened V by 0 bases and J by 5 bases, and 11 bases separated the two germline ends. CDR1 and CDR2 from the germline V gene are SGHDN and FVKESK. CDR3 DNA sequence: TGTGCCAGCAGCCAAGAGAAGCAGGGAGACGAGCAGTACTTC. Translating gives CASSQEKQGDEQYF. The complete variable domain, with remaining parts taken from reference TRBV14 and TRBJ2-7, reads EAGVTQFPSHSVIEKGQTVTLRCDPISGHDNLYWYRRVMGKEIKFLLHFVKESKQDESGMPNNRFLAERTGGTYSTLKVQPAELEDSGVYFCASSQEKQGDEQYFGPGTRLTVT.

There are a few counts of this clone. The chain couples TRBV10-3 to TRBJ1-5, with a weak D call TRBD1 (5 bases). The germline gives CDR1 ENHRY, CDR2 SYGVKD. The V and J ends lost 8 bases and 5 bases respectively, with 10 bases between them. The CDR3 loop spans 12 amino acids. The CDR3 spells CAIGAQHQPQHF. The CDR3 DNA is TGTGCCATCGGGGCGCAGCATCAGCCCCAGCATTTT.

The chain links TRBV10-3 to TRBJ1-3; no clear D gene. The CDR3 is made up of 13 amino acids. V shed 1 base and J shed 3 bases, with 4 bases lying between them. From germline, CDR1 is ENHRY and CDR2 SYGVKD. The CDR3 here is CAISELGGNTIYF. CDR3 nucleotides: TGTGCCATCAGTGAGTTAGGTGGAAACACCATATATTTT.

This clone was detected a few times. The chain is built from TRBV5-6 and TRBJ1-5, with a possible D match to TRBD1 (5 bases). CDR1 SGHDT and CDR2 YYEEEE come from the germline V gene. The CDR3 is 13 residues long. Trimming took 3 bases from V and 4 from J, leaving 8 bases between them. CDR3 loop: CASSWGNNQPQHF. In DNA form, the CDR3 reads TGTGCCAGCAGCTGGGGGAATAATCAGCCCCAGCATTTT. The full variable domain, rest sourced from reference TRBV5-6 and TRBJ1-5, is DAGVTQSPTHLIKTRGQQVTLRCSPKSGHDTVSWYQQALGQGPQFIFQYYEEEERQRGNFPDRFSGHQFPNYSSELNVNALLLGDSALYLCASSWGNNQPQHFGDGTRLSIL.

A note on this clone: The conserved phenylalanine or tryptophan is not found at the CDR3 terminus, so this likely reflects a read error. Because the CDR3's place on the DNA is in doubt, the DNA is left out and the CDR3 is given as listed by TCRdb. The chain employs TRBV10-3 and TRBJ1-2; the D segment call TRBD1 is taken from the table without a DNA check. The germline CDR1 and CDR2 sequences are ENHRY and SYGVKD. With termini counted, the CDR3 has 13 amino acids. CDR3 amino acids: CAISDAKQGVPII.

This clone was picked up a small number of times. V and J are TRBV18 and TRBJ2-4; maybe TRBD2 (5 bases). The CDR3 sequence is 15 residues long. Germline V gene sequence: CDR1 KGHSH, CDR2 LQKENI. Trimming cost V 6 bases and J 0 bases, with 12 bases left between them. CDR3 nucleotide sequence: TGTGCCAGCTCGTCCGGGGAGATAGCCAAAAACATTCAGTACTTC. Translated, it gives CASSSGEIAKNIQYF. Full variable domain (outside the CDR3, taken from reference TRBV18 and TRBJ2-4): NAGVMQNPRHLVRRRGQEARLRCSPMKGHSHVYWYRQLPEEGLKFMVYLQKENIIDESGMPKERFSAEFPKEGPSILRIQQVVRGDSAAYFCASSSGEIAKNIQYFGAGTRLSVL.

The chain couples TRBV4-3 to TRBJ2-1, with D unresolved. Trimming removed 0 bases from V and 10 bases from J, with 7 bases in between. Germline V gene data show CDR1 as LGHNA and CDR2 as YSLEER. The CDR3 is made up of 12 amino acids. Here the CDR3 DNA reads TGCGCCAGCAGCCAAGATCGGGTAGAGCAGTTCTTC. Translating it yields CASSQDRVEQFF.

The chain has TRBV7-2 and TRBJ2-1; the match to TRBD1 covers 8 bases. With V trimmed by 2 bases and J by 9 bases, 6 bases remained unmatched. Germline CDR1 and CDR2: SGHTA and FQGNSA. The CDR3 consists of 14 residues. CDR3 residues: CASSLSGGAGEQFF. The DNA for the CDR3 is TGTGCCAGCAGCTTATCAGGGGGCGCGGGTGAGCAGTTCTTC.

The chain has TRBV6-4 and TRBJ1-1, with D possibly matching TRBD1 (6 bases). The V and J ends lost 0 bases and 1 base respectively, with 6 bases between them. Germline V gene lookup returns CDR1 MRHNA and CDR2 SNTAGT. The CDR3 has 14 residues. The CDR3 DNA is TGTGCCAGCAGTGACTCGACAGGGAACACTGAAGCTTTCTTT. It translates to CASSDSTGNTEAFF.

To note about this clone: Germline is not matched at one junction end, which may reflect a read error. This chain joins TRBV7-2 and TRBJ2-1, with D uncertain. Germline V gene data show CDR1 as SGHTA and CDR2 as FQGNSA. This CDR3 is built from 15 residues. CDR3 residues: CASNLGPQSYNEQFF. CDR3 nucleotides: TGTGCCAGCAACTTAGGCCCGCAGTCCTACAATGAGCAGTTCTTC.

The J gene is TRBJ2-6, the V gene TRBV4-2; the D call may be TRBD1 or TRBD2 (7 bases each). Germline lookup yields CDR1 LGHNA and CDR2 YNFKEQ. The CDR3 totals 20 residues. Trimming shortened V by 0 bases and J by 4 bases, and 22 bases separated the two germline ends. CDR3 residues: CASSQDPRWEGAKGANVLTF. DNA of the CDR3: TGTGCCAGCAGCCAAGACCCCCGGTGGGAGGGGGCGAAGGGGGCCAACGTCCTGACTTTC.

This chain links TRBV18 with TRBJ2-6; 8 positions agree with TRBD1. This CDR3 region has 16 residues. V lost 6 bases and J lost 2; bases outside the gene matches: 6. Germline V gene data show CDR1 as KGHSH and CDR2 as LQKENI. CDR3 sequence: CASSPLDRAGANVLTF. The CDR3 DNA sequence: TGTGCCAGCTCGCCCCTGGACAGGGCTGGGGCCAACGTCCTGACTTTC.

V and J are TRBV7-2 and TRBJ1-1; D not certain. Germline CDR1 SGHTA, CDR2 FQGNSA. V shed 7 bases and J shed 1 base, with 10 bases lying between them. This CDR3 is 13 amino acids long. The CDR3 DNA reads TGTGCCAGCACCCTTAGTAGGAACACTGAAGCTTTCTTT. Its translation is CASTLSRNTEAFF.

This chain uses TRBV6-6 with TRBJ2-2; D uncertain. Germline V gives CDR1 MNHNY, CDR2 SVGAGI (reference sequence). V was trimmed by 5 bases and J by 5 bases, leaving 9 bases between them. The length of the CDR3 is 13 residues. For the CDR3, the DNA is TGTGCCAGCAGTGGGCTAGGGACCGGGGAGCTGTTTTTT. As protein: CASSGLGTGELFF.

This clone came up a few times. The rearrangement joins TRBV4-3 to TRBJ2-1; D call uncertain. Trimming removed 0 bases at V and 3 bases at J, with 6 bases between. Per germline, CDR1 LGHNA and CDR2 YSLEER. The CDR3 totals 14 residues. The CDR3 DNA reads as TGCGCCAGCAGCCAAGATAGGCGCTACAATGAGCAGTTCTTC. It specifies CASSQDRRYNEQFF.

In nucleotides, the CDR3 is TGTGCCAGTGGAAAGGGGACAGGGCTCGAAGCTTTCTTT. Translated, it gives CASGKGTGLEAFF. The rearrangement links TRBV19 to TRBJ1-1; 9 nucleotides agree with TRBD1. The trim removed 8 bases at V and 8 bases at J, leaving 9 bases unmatched. The CDR3 length is 13 residues. Germline V lookup: CDR1 LNHDA, CDR2 SQIVND (reference sequence).

This chain joins TRBV2 and TRBJ2-5; a possible D gene is TRBD2 (6 bases). This CDR3 contains 14 residues. Trimming took off 8 bases at V and 5 bases at J, with 18 bases between the two ends. The V gene's germline CDR1 is SNHLY and CDR2 FYNNEI. The CDR3 loop is CASGRTEPAETQYF. CDR3 nucleotides: TGTGCCAGCGGGAGGACGGAGCCCGCGGAGACCCAGTACTTC.

The rearrangement joins TRBV10-3 to TRBJ2-1, with a possible D match to TRBD1 (6 bases). V lost 11 bases, J lost 2 bases, and 13 bases lay in between. Per the germline V gene, CDR1 is ENHRY and CDR2 is SYGVKD. The CDR3 covers 13 residues. Here the CDR3 DNA reads TGTGCCGTACAGGGAGTTACCTACAATGAGCAGTTCTTC. It codes for CAVQGVTYNEQFF.

The rearrangement joins TRBV15 to TRBJ1-2, with a possible D match to TRBD1 (6 bases). The length of the CDR3 is 14 residues. Germline CDR1 LNHNV, CDR2 YYDKDF (reference sequence). The V end lost 6 bases, the J end lost 4 bases, and 15 bases lay between the germline ends. CDR3 protein: CATRDSRSTYGYTF. CDR3 DNA: TGTGCCACCAGGGACAGCCGGTCGACCTATGGCTACACCTTC.

The rearrangement uses TRBV6-6 and TRBJ1-6; weak D call: TRBD1 (6 bases). Germline V CDR1 and CDR2: MNHNY, SVGAGI (reference sequence). The CDR3 contains 15 residues. Between the trimmed V and J ends, which lost 5 bases and 7 bases, there was a span of 15 bases. As DNA, the CDR3 is TGTGCCAGCAGTAGTCCGGGACATAGGAATTCACCCCTCCACTTT. Translated: CASSSPGHRNSPLHF.

This clone has a handful of counts. J is TRBJ1-1 and V is TRBV30, with D uncertain. Trimming pared 2 bases from V and 3 bases from J, leaving 13 bases between. Germline V lookup: CDR1 GTSNPN, CDR2 SVGIG (reference sequence). The CDR3 contains 14 residues. In DNA form, the CDR3 reads TGTGCCTGGAGTTCGGGCCTCCCGCACACTGAAGCTTTCTTT. Translation: CAWSSGLPHTEAFF.